One sample yielded the 15 T cell receptor beta chains listed below, sequenced in a study of blood T cell repertoires in COVID-19. Sequencing was performed with immunoSEQ multiplex PCR; in TCRdb, only in-frame clones are kept and a portion is missing. The table has about 340,000 clones, around 86% seen once. Sequencing input: peripheral blood. The source of these receptors is a woman aged 45-59 years with COVID-19, enrolled during active disease.

The chain uses TRBV5-1 and TRBJ1-1; TRBD1 aligns across 9 bases. From germline, CDR1 is SGHRS and CDR2 YFSETQ. Unmatched junction bases numbered 5, after V lost 4 bases and J lost 4 bases. The CDR3 extends over 14 amino acids. The chain's CDR3 is CASSVQGASTEAFF. The DNA for the CDR3 is TGCGCCAGCAGCGTACAGGGGGCGAGCACTGAAGCTTTCTTT.

This clone was recorded once. The rearrangement joins TRBV6-5 to TRBJ1-5; D ambiguous. The germline gives CDR1 MNHEY, CDR2 SVGAGI. The CDR3 contains 15 residues. V was clipped by 8 bases and J by 0 bases, with 14 bases between them. CDR3 nucleotide sequence: TGTGCCAGCCGAATCGACGGGAGTAGCAATCAGCCCCAGCATTTT. Its translation is CASRIDGSSNQPQHF.

The V call is TRBV28, the J call TRBJ1-6; the D is unclear. Germline lookup yields CDR1 MDHEN and CDR2 SYDVKM. This CDR3 spans 14 amino acids. V gave up 1 base and J gave up 7 bases, with 8 bases separating them. The CDR3 here is CASSLFRENSPLHF. CDR3 in DNA: TGTGCCAGCAGTTTATTCCGGGAGAATTCACCCCTCCACTTT.

This chain links TRBV5-4 with TRBJ2-1; 7 bases are a match to TRBD2. The CDR3 covers 15 residues. Trimming at V came to 4 bases and at J to 14 bases, leaving 18 bases not matched to a gene. Per germline, CDR1 SGHNT and CDR2 YYREEE (reference sequence). The CDR3 sequence is CASSPRGTTTWGEFF. DNA of the CDR3: TGTGCCAGCAGCCCTCGCGGGACTACCACTTGGGGAGAGTTCTTC.

V is TRBV7-2 and J is TRBJ2-5, with 11 positions matching TRBD1. The trim removed 5 bases at V and 1 base at J, leaving 3 bases unmatched. Per the germline V gene, CDR1 is SGHTA and CDR2 is FQGNSA. The CDR3 covers 15 residues. In DNA form, the CDR3 reads TGTGCCAGCAGCCCCGGGACAGGGGGCCAAGAGACCCAGTACTTC. Its translation is CASSPGTGGQETQYF.

The V and J genes are TRBV7-9 and TRBJ2-2; 9 nucleotides agree with TRBD1. This CDR3 region has 16 residues. The V gene's germline CDR1 is SEHNR and CDR2 FQNEAQ (reference sequence). J lost 3 bases, V lost 5 bases, and 7 bases had no gene match. CDR3 residues: CASSITGGWDTGELFF. As DNA, the CDR3 is TGTGCCAGCAGCATCACAGGGGGCTGGGACACCGGGGAGCTGTTTTTT.

This sequence joins TRBV7-9 and TRBJ1-2, with 9 bases aligning to TRBD1. The CDR3 consists of 17 residues. Trimming removed 5 bases from V and 6 bases from J; junction bases left unmatched: 16. The germline gives CDR1 SEHNR, CDR2 FQNEAQ (reference sequence). This CDR3 is CASSPQRATGTGNGYTF. The CDR3 nucleotides are TGTGCCAGCAGCCCTCAGAGGGCAACCGGGACAGGGAATGGCTACACCTTC.

This chain links TRBV20-1 with TRBJ2-7; a weak D match, TRBD2 (5 bases). Per germline, CDR1 DFQATT and CDR2 SNEGSKA (reference sequence). This CDR3 comprises 11 residues. The V gene lost 6 bases and the J gene lost 6 bases, with 12 bases spanning the gap. The CDR3 sequence is CSAQLVSEQYF. CDR3 bases: TGCAGTGCCCAACTAGTTTCCGAGCAGTACTTC.

V gene TRBV11-2 combines with J gene TRBJ2-1, with 14 bases aligning to TRBD2. CDR3 size: 19 residues. V lost 0 bases and J lost 2; bases outside the gene matches: 6. CDR1 and CDR2 (germline): SGHAT, FQNNGV. Here the CDR3 DNA reads TGTGCCAGCAGCTTAGAAGGGACTAGCGGGAGCCGCCCCTACAATGAGCAGTTCTTC. Its protein product is CASSLEGTSGSRPYNEQFF.

J is TRBJ2-1 and V is TRBV4-2; 9 nucleotides match TRBD2. The CDR3 length is 16 residues. Trimming cost V 0 bases and J 9 bases; bases outside gene matches: 9. Germline V CDR1 and CDR2: LGHNA, YNFKEQ. The CDR3 spells CASSQDLLAGTAEQFF. Here the CDR3 DNA reads TGTGCCAGCAGCCAAGATCTCCTAGCGGGGACGGCTGAGCAGTTCTTC.

In its sample, this clone was seen many times. V and J are TRBV9 and TRBJ2-1; the match to TRBD2 covers 8 bases. CDR1 and CDR2 (germline): SGDLS, YYNGEE. The length of the CDR3 is 17 residues. The trim removed 4 bases at V and 4 bases at J, leaving 13 bases unmatched. CDR3 in amino acids: CASSPRLGRANYNEQFF. The CDR3 coding sequence is TGTGCCAGCAGCCCCCGACTCGGGAGGGCCAATTACAATGAGCAGTTCTTC. Supplemented by reference TRBV9 and TRBJ2-1, the full variable domain reads DSGVTQTPKHLITATGQRVTLRCSPRSGDLSVYWYQQSLDQGLQFLIQYYNGEERAKGNILERFSAQQFPDLHSELNLSSLELGDSALYFCASSPRLGRANYNEQFFGPGTRLTVL.

This clone came up a few times. The V and J genes are TRBV28 and TRBJ2-7; perhaps TRBD1 as D (6 bases). The CDR3 spans 18 residues. CDR1 MDHEN and CDR2 SYDVKM come from the germline V gene. V gave up 6 bases and J gave up 0 bases, with 24 bases separating them. The DNA for the CDR3 is TGTGCCAGCAGCCCCTCGTTTGCACAGGGCCGGAGCTCCTACGAGCAGTACTTC. The encoded protein is CASSPSFAQGRSSYEQYF.

This sequence joins TRBV19 and TRBJ2-1; TRBD2 matches at 11 bases. V dropped 0 bases and J dropped 4; count of bases not matched to a gene: 5. The germline V gene has CDR1 LNHDA and CDR2 SQIVND (reference sequence). This CDR3 is 17 amino acids long. DNA for the CDR3: TGTGCCAGTAGTATAGATGGGACTAGCGGTAGGTACAATGAGCAGTTCTTC. Encoded protein: CASSIDGTSGRYNEQFF.

This chain uses TRBV9 with TRBJ2-7; D is possibly TRBD1 (6 bases). Germline V gene lookup returns CDR1 SGDLS and CDR2 YYNGEE. This CDR3 is built from 14 residues. Trimming pared 1 base from V and 6 bases from J, leaving 14 bases between. CDR3 nucleotide sequence: TGTGCCAGCAGCGTAACCCCTACAGGGCGCGAGCAGTACTTC. It yields the protein CASSVTPTGREQYF.

This sequence joins TRBV27 and TRBJ1-1, with D perhaps TRBD1 (5 bases). The CDR3 is 15 amino acids. The ends were cut back, 5 bases at V and 4 bases at J, with 17 bases in the middle. Germline-derived CDR1 and CDR2 are MNHEY and SMNVEV (reference sequence). The CDR3 protein is CASSNDSPGGTEAFF. The CDR3 DNA sequence: TGTGCCAGCAGTAACGACAGCCCGGGGGGCACTGAAGCTTTCTTT.